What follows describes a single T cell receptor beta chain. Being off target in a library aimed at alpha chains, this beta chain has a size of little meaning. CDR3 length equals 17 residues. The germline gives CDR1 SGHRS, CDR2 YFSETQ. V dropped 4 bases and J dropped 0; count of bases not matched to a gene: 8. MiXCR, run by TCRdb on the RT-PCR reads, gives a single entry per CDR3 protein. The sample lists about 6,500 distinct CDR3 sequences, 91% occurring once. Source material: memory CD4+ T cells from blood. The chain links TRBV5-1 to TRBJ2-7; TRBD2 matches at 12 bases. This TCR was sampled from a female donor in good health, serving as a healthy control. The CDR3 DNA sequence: TGCGCCAGCAGCGCCAGGACTAGCGGGGTCAGCTCCTACGAGCAGTACTTC. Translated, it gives CASSARTSGVSSYEQYF.